One sample yielded the 27 T cell receptor beta chains listed below, sequenced in a study of blood T cell repertoires in COVID-19 (TCRdb year 2020). The method behind the library was the immunoSEQ multiplex PCR assay. TCRdb carries this immuneACCESS record with in-frame sequences only. Its versions omit some clonotypes, under half of them owing to an unresolved V gene in the studies checked, with the rest unexplained. A total of approximately 250,000 clones appear in this sample, around 84% of them only once. Of the sample, under 5% falls within the top ten clones. Sequenced material: PBMCs or T cells enriched from blood (not recorded which). The receptors derive from a man aged 25-45 years with acute COVID-19.

The chain uses TRBV20-1 and TRBJ1-1, with D unclear. V gave up 3 bases and J gave up 2 bases, with 7 bases separating them. Germline V CDR1 and CDR2: DFQATT, SNEGSKA (reference sequence). This CDR3 is 12 amino acids long. The CDR3 DNA reads as TGCAGTGCTAGTAAGACAAACACTGAAGCTTTCTTT. Protein: CSASKTNTEAFF.

The chain combines TRBV12-3 or TRBV12-4 with TRBJ1-5; D is unclear. The CDR3 loop spans 11 amino acids. Between the trimmed V and J ends, which lost 1 base and 13 bases, there was a span of 8 bases. The CDR3 DNA is TGTGCCAGCAGTTTAGGGATGGAGCAGCATTTT. It translates to CASSLGMEQHF.

This clone has just one count. V is TRBV18 and J is TRBJ1-2; maybe TRBD1 (6 bases). The V end lost 2 bases, the J end lost 2 bases, and 15 bases lay between the germline ends. Germline V gene data show CDR1 as KGHSH and CDR2 as LQKENI. This CDR3 has 16 residues. CDR3 in DNA: TGTGCCAGCTCACCAGACACAGGGCGACTAAACTATGGCTACACCTTC. Protein product: CASSPDTGRLNYGYTF.

This clone was seen a few times. The chain has TRBV19 and TRBJ2-1; D is perhaps TRBD1 (5 bases). Germline CDR1 LNHDA, CDR2 SQIVND (reference sequence). The V end lost 7 bases, the J end lost 4 bases, and 11 bases lay between the germline ends. The CDR3 consists of 13 residues. The chain's CDR3 is CASTAGLYNEQFF. In nucleotides, the CDR3 is TGTGCCAGTACGGCAGGGCTTTACAATGAGCAGTTCTTC. Based on the CDR3 plus reference TRBV19 and TRBJ2-1, the full variable domain is DGGITQSPKYLFRKEGQNVTLSCEQNLNHDAMYWYRQDPGQGLRLIYYSQIVNDFQKGDIAEGYSVSREKKESFPLTVTSAQKNPTAFYLCASTAGLYNEQFFGPGTRLTVL.

The chain links TRBV29-1 to TRBJ1-1, with a tentative D call TRBD1 (5 bases). The V gene's germline CDR1 is SQVTM and CDR2 ANQGSEA. V shed 4 bases and J shed 0 bases, with 15 bases lying between them. This CDR3 spans 15 amino acids. CDR3 in amino acids: CSVGRGDRVNTEAFF. The CDR3 coding sequence is TGCAGCGTTGGGAGGGGCGATCGAGTGAACACTGAAGCTTTCTTT.

The rearrangement joins TRBV9 to TRBJ1-6; 8 positions match TRBD1. From germline, CDR1 is SGDLS and CDR2 YYNGEE. V dropped 3 bases and J dropped 4; count of bases not matched to a gene: 3. The CDR3 runs 15 residues. The CDR3 loop is CASSARQGYNSPLHF. DNA of the CDR3: TGTGCCAGCAGCGCACGACAGGGGTATAATTCACCCCTCCACTTT. Full variable domain (missing parts from reference TRBV9 and TRBJ1-6): DSGVTQTPKHLITATGQRVTLRCSPRSGDLSVYWYQQSLDQGLQFLIQYYNGEERAKGNILERFSAQQFPDLHSELNLSSLELGDSALYFCASSARQGYNSPLHFGNGTRLTVT.

This chain uses TRBV5-1 with TRBJ1-3; D possibly corresponds to TRBD1 (5 bases). This CDR3 contains 14 residues. The ends were cut back, 1 base at V and 3 bases at J, with 8 bases in the middle. The germline CDR1 and CDR2 sequences are SGHRS and YFSETQ. The CDR3 reads CASSLPDSGNTIYF. The CDR3 DNA sequence: TGCGCCAGCAGCTTGCCTGACAGTGGAAACACCATATATTTT.

The chain employs TRBV11-2 and TRBJ2-5; 9 nucleotides line up with TRBD2. CDR1 SGHAT and CDR2 FQNNGV come from the germline V gene. The CDR3 has 19 residues. Trimming removed 0 bases from V and 6 bases from J; junction bases left unmatched: 17. This chain's CDR3 is CASSLDSNSGGVLGKTQYF. CDR3 DNA: TGTGCCAGCAGCTTAGATTCGAATAGCGGGGGAGTCCTGGGAAAGACCCAGTACTTC. The full variable domain, in which reference TRBV11-2 and TRBJ2-5 provide the parts outside the CDR3, is EAGVAQSPRYKIIEKRQSVAFWCNPISGHATLYWYQQILGQGPKLLIQFQNNGVVDDSQLPKDRFSAERLKGVDSTLKIQPAKLEDSAVYLCASSLDSNSGGVLGKTQYFGPGTRLLVL.

The rearrangement uses TRBV27 and TRBJ2-6, with D hard to call. The germline gives CDR1 MNHEY, CDR2 SMNVEV (reference sequence). Trimming left V 4 bases short and J 0 bases short, with 10 bases between. The CDR3 contains 16 residues. Here the CDR3 DNA reads TGTGCCAGCAGTTCCCCCTCTGTCTCTGGGGCCAACGTCCTGACTTTC. This codes for CASSSPSVSGANVLTF.

The genes are TRBV5-5 and TRBJ1-5; 7 positions agree with TRBD1. CDR1 and CDR2 from the germline V gene are SGHKS and YYEKEE (reference sequence). After removal of 4 bases from V and 6 bases from J, the junction contained 10 bases not matched to a gene. The CDR3 consists of 15 residues. CDR3 protein: CASSVRDSWGQPQHF. CDR3 in DNA: TGTGCCAGCAGCGTCCGGGACAGCTGGGGTCAGCCCCAGCATTTT.

The V call is TRBV28, the J call TRBJ1-3; D is undetermined. The ends were cut back, 7 bases at V and 9 bases at J, with 13 bases in the middle. Germline values: CDR1 MDHEN, CDR2 SYDVKM. The CDR3 has 12 residues. CDR3 residues: CASTGSGGTIYF. CDR3 nucleotides: TGTGCCAGCACCGGCTCGGGAGGCACCATATATTTT.

This clone showed up just a few times. The rearrangement uses TRBV4-3 and TRBJ2-1; TRBD2 matches 9 bases. The CDR3 totals 15 residues. V was clipped by 1 base and J by 5 bases; unmatched bases: 3. CDR1 LGHNA and CDR2 YSLEER come from the germline V gene. The CDR3 DNA is TGCGCCAGCAGCCAAGTGCGACTAGCGGACAATGAGCAGTTCTTC. Its protein is CASSQVRLADNEQFF.

The J gene is TRBJ2-4, the V gene TRBV4-2, with TRBD1 matching 7 bases. Germline V CDR1 and CDR2: LGHNA, YNFKEQ. Trimming cost V 1 base and J 8 bases; bases outside gene matches: 17. CDR3 length equals 18 residues. The CDR3 region has the DNA TGTGCCAGCAGCCAAGGTGATGCAGGGGGTAAGATGTGGGACATTCAGTACTTC. Encoded protein: CASSQGDAGGKMWDIQYF.

This clone was seen once. The J gene is TRBJ2-7, the V gene TRBV19; the match to TRBD1 covers 7 bases. Trimming took 3 bases from V and 5 from J; bases not matched to a gene: 13. This CDR3 spans 16 amino acids. Germline CDR1 reads LNHDA; CDR2 reads SQIVND (reference sequence). The CDR3 DNA reads as TGTGCCAGTAGTATCAGGGGGAGCCCGCCTGGGAACGAGCAGTACGTC. Residues: CASSIRGSPPGNEQYV.

This chain links TRBV24-1 with TRBJ1-1; TRBD1 aligns across 10 bases. Trimming at V came to 9 bases and at J to 1 base, leaving 4 bases not matched to a gene. The CDR3 is 14 amino acids. From germline, CDR1 is KGHDR and CDR2 SFDVKD. CDR3: CATPRDRGNTEAFF. In nucleotides, the CDR3 is TGTGCCACCCCAAGGGACAGGGGGAACACTGAAGCTTTCTTT.

The chain couples TRBV12-3 or TRBV12-4 to TRBJ1-2; D is perhaps TRBD1 (5 bases). The V and J ends lost 3 bases and 4 bases respectively, with 9 bases between them. The CDR3 length is 13 residues. The CDR3 region has the DNA TGTGCCAGCAGTTTGACAAGGGGCTATGGCTACACCTTC. As protein: CASSLTRGYGYTF.

This chain joins TRBV6-4 and TRBJ2-3; 8 nucleotides match TRBD2. Germline V gives CDR1 MRHNA, CDR2 SNTAGT. This CDR3 spans 15 amino acids. V was pared by 4 bases and J by 1 base, with 4 bases of the junction left unmatched. Written as DNA, the CDR3 is TGTGCCAGCAGTGGGACAGCGGGGGGCACAGATACGCAGTATTTT. Protein: CASSGTAGGTDTQYF.

The rearrangement uses TRBV6-5 and TRBJ2-1; 8 positions agree with TRBD2. V shed 7 bases, J shed 8 bases, and the junction held 4 bases outside the gene matches. Germline assignment: CDR1 MNHEY and CDR2 SVGAGI. The CDR3 sequence is 12 residues long. The CDR3 loop reads CASKAGAHEQFF. The CDR3 bases are TGTGCCAGCAAAGCGGGGGCTCATGAGCAGTTCTTC.

The chain combines TRBV12-3 or TRBV12-4 with TRBJ1-1, with 7 bases lining up with TRBD1. The V segment lost 5 bases and the J segment 7 bases; nucleotides outside the gene matches: 4. This CDR3 spans 12 amino acids. The CDR3: CASSRGTDEAFF. CDR3 in DNA: TGTGCCAGCAGTCGAGGGACAGATGAAGCTTTCTTT.

In regard to this clone: The germline gene is not matched at one end of the junction; a read error may be the cause. This chain joins TRBV5-1 and TRBJ2-5, with D maybe TRBD1 (6 bases). This CDR3 has 13 residues. CDR1 and CDR2 from the germline V gene are SGHRS and YFSETQ. CDR3 sequence reads: CASRKDSRETQYF. CDR3 nucleotide sequence: TGTGCCAGCAGAAAGGACAGCAGAGAGACCCAGTACTTC.

The genes are TRBV11-2 and TRBJ1-2; maybe TRBD1 (5 bases). The length of the CDR3 is 15 residues. The V end was cut by 1 base, the J end by 2 bases, with 11 bases between. Germline V gene sequence: CDR1 SGHAT, CDR2 FQNNGV. CDR3 in DNA: TGTGCCAGCAGCTTAGTCCTAGACAGCAACTATGGCTACACCTTC. Translating it yields CASSLVLDSNYGYTF.

The count of this clone is one. One end of the junction does not line up with germline, which may come from a read error. This chain uses TRBV5-1 with TRBJ2-5; D is ambiguous. This CDR3 region has 13 residues. Germline V lookup: CDR1 SGHRS, CDR2 YFSETQ. The CDR3 DNA reads TGTGCCAGCAGCTTGGCCTACCAAGAGACCCAGTACTTC. Its translation is CASSLAYQETQYF.

This clone was seen a handful of times. The CDR3 coding sequence is TGTGCCAGCAGGGACTCCACCGGGGAGCTGTTTTTT. Translated: CASRDSTGELFF. The chain joins TRBV12-3 or TRBV12-4 to TRBJ2-2; TRBD2 might be the D (5 bases). V gave up 6 bases and J gave up 4 bases, with 6 bases separating them. CDR3 length equals 12 residues.

The table lists this clone with a few counts. The V and J genes are TRBV5-5 and TRBJ1-2, with a weak D call TRBD1 (6 bases). V was trimmed by 3 bases and J by 4 bases, leaving 13 bases between them. The germline V gene has CDR1 SGHKS and CDR2 YYEKEE (reference sequence). The CDR3 runs 14 residues. CDR3 in DNA: TGTGCCAGCAGCTCGCAGGGGATCGGCTATGGCTACACCTTC. Translated, it gives CASSSQGIGYGYTF.

J is TRBJ2-2 and V is TRBV20-1; 12 positions match TRBD2. Trimming removed 3 bases from V and 9 bases from J; junction bases left unmatched: 8. Germline V lookup: CDR1 DFQATT, CDR2 SNEGSKA (reference sequence). The CDR3 spans 15 residues. CDR3 sequence: CSASSPSGGAWELFF. For the CDR3, the DNA is TGCAGTGCTAGTTCCCCTAGCGGGGGGGCCTGGGAGCTGTTTTTT.

The V and J genes are TRBV10-3 and TRBJ2-7; 11 nucleotides match TRBD1. The CDR3 sequence is 12 residues long. Germline CDR1 ENHRY, CDR2 SYGVKD. V was clipped by 9 bases and J by 6 bases; unmatched bases: 4. Here the CDR3 reads CAMGTGGSEQYV. Here the CDR3 DNA reads TGTGCCATGGGGACAGGGGGAAGCGAGCAGTACGTC.

This clone is a singleton in its sample. The CDR3 nucleotides are TGTGCCAGTAGTGCCGACCGGGGGGGCGCAGACACCGGGGAGCTGTTTTTT. The encoded protein is CASSADRGGADTGELFF. J is TRBJ2-2 and V is TRBV19; 8 nucleotides align to TRBD2. Germline assignment: CDR1 LNHDA and CDR2 SQIVND (reference sequence). The J segment lost 3 bases and the V segment lost 5 bases, leaving 11 bases of the junction unmatched. This CDR3 comprises 17 residues.